A single sample is the source of the 9 T cell receptor beta chains below, sequenced in a study of blood T cell repertoires in COVID-19. Measured with immunoSEQ multiplex PCR; TCRdb has only the in-frame clones, and not every one. The sample yields roughly 120,000 clones, 86% seen once. The source material was peripheral blood. Receptors were obtained from a human donor in a cohort sampled during active COVID-19.

This sequence joins TRBV5-8 and TRBJ2-3, with TRBD1 matching over 11 bases. The CDR3 extends over 13 amino acids. V was pared by 10 bases and J by 4 bases, with 5 bases of the junction left unmatched. The V gene's germline CDR1 is SGHTS and CDR2 YDEGEE. The CDR3 DNA reads as TGTGCCGGAGGACAGGGGGCGGCAGATACGCAGTATTTT. Protein sequence: CAGGQGAADTQYF.

The rearrangement links TRBV6-5 to TRBJ1-5, with D unresolved. Deletions cut 7 bases from V and 2 bases from J, with 6 bases between. This CDR3 comprises 12 residues. The germline CDR1 and CDR2 sequences are MNHEY and SVGAGI. The CDR3 sequence: CASMLGNQPQHF. The CDR3 coding sequence is TGTGCCAGCATGTTAGGCAATCAGCCCCAGCATTTT.

This chain joins TRBV6-6 and TRBJ2-5; D is unclear. This CDR3 is 12 amino acids long. CDR1 MNHNY and CDR2 SVGAGI come from the germline V gene (reference sequence). V lost 6 bases and J lost 5, with 10 bases in between. DNA for the CDR3: TGTGCCAGCAGAGAGGCAAGCGAGACCCAGTACTTC. It specifies CASREASETQYF.

A single count supports this clone. This rearrangement joins TRBV3-1 (or the pseudogene TRBV3-2) to TRBJ1-4, with D uncertain. Germline assignment: CDR1 LGHDT and CDR2 YNNKEL (reference sequence). This CDR3 is 15 amino acids long. V lost 0 bases and J 8 bases, leaving 13 bases between the germline ends. In DNA, the CDR3 is TGTGCCAGCAGCCAAGAAATTGGGCCCGCGGAAAAACTGTTTTTT. Its translation: CASSQEIGPAEKLFF.

J is TRBJ2-7 and V is TRBV5-1; the D is unclear. The CDR3 totals 14 residues. V was pared by 1 base and J by 3 bases, with 11 bases between. The V gene's germline CDR1 is SGHRS and CDR2 YFSETQ. In nucleotides, the CDR3 is TGCGCCAGCAGCTTGTCCGGAGCGCACTACGAGCAGTACTTC. Residues: CASSLSGAHYEQYF. Combining the CDR3 with reference TRBV5-1 and TRBJ2-7 gives the whole variable domain KAGVTQTPRYLIKTRGQQVTLSCSPISGHRSVSWYQQTPGQGLQFLFEYFSETQRNKGNFPGRFSGRQFSNSRSEMNVSTLELGDSALYLCASSLSGAHYEQYFGPGTRLTVT.

V is TRBV5-1 and J is TRBJ1-5; tentatively, D is TRBD1 (6 bases). Germline V gene lookup returns CDR1 SGHRS and CDR2 YFSETQ. This CDR3 region has 13 residues. The V gene lost 4 bases and the J gene lost 5 bases, with 10 bases spanning the gap. The CDR3 spells CASSIGGDQPQHF. The DNA of the CDR3 is TGCGCCAGCAGCATAGGGGGGGATCAGCCCCAGCATTTT. Drawing the rest from reference TRBV5-1 and TRBJ1-5, the complete variable domain is KAGVTQTPRYLIKTRGQQVTLSCSPISGHRSVSWYQQTPGQGLQFLFEYFSETQRNKGNFPGRFSGRQFSNSRSEMNVSTLELGDSALYLCASSIGGDQPQHFGDGTRLSIL.

The chain employs TRBV28 and TRBJ1-2; D might be TRBD1 (6 bases). CDR1 is MDHEN and CDR2 is SYDVKM in the germline V gene. V lost 7 bases, J lost 2 bases, and 17 bases lay in between. This CDR3 is 15 amino acids long. The CDR3 coding sequence is TGTGCCAGCACCTCCCCAGGGGTACCGAACTATGGCTACACCTTC. This gives the protein CASTSPGVPNYGYTF.

V and J are TRBV7-3 and TRBJ2-3; possibly TRBD2 for D (6 bases). Germline lookup yields CDR1 SGHTA and CDR2 FQGTGA. Trimming cost V 2 bases and J 1 base, with 10 bases left between them. The CDR3 has 15 residues. CDR3 in DNA: TGTGCCAGCAGCTTATTCCCTAGCGGCACAGATACGCAGTATTTT. This sequence encodes CASSLFPSGTDTQYF.

This clone was detected only a few times. The chain combines TRBV5-4 with TRBJ1-4; D perhaps matches TRBD1 (6 bases). Germline V gene sequence: CDR1 SGHNT, CDR2 YYREEE (reference sequence). Trimming left V 6 bases short and J 5 bases short, with 17 bases between. This CDR3 spans 15 amino acids. The DNA of the CDR3 is TGTGCCAGCACTACCATGGGGGCTTGGAATGAAAAACTGTTTTTT. It codes for CASTTMGAWNEKLFF.